Sequencing of this T cell receptor (beta chain) was carried out in a study of blood T cell repertoires in COVID-19. CDR3 length equals 13 residues. Germline-derived CDR1 and CDR2 are MNHEY and SMNVEV (reference sequence). The germline V and J ends were trimmed by 6 bases and 2 bases, with 7 bases remaining between them. Profiled with immunoSEQ multiplex PCR; TCRdb holds only in-frame clones, not every one. The table lists 200,000 to 250,000 clones, approximately 84% of them singletons. Sequencing used peripheral blood. The clonotype originates from a man aged 50 or older with acute or convalescent COVID-19. V gene TRBV27 combines with J gene TRBJ2-2; the D gene is possibly TRBD1 (6 bases). CDR3 loop: CASRQGNTGELFF. CDR3 in DNA: TGTGCCAGCAGACAGGGAAACACCGGGGAGCTGTTTTTT.